What follows are 25 T cell receptor beta chains derived from one specimen sequenced in a study of T cells in Graves' hyperthyroidism and ophthalmopathy. Amplified TCR beta CDR3 regions derived from RNA transcripts. When the TCR CDR3 underwent first-round RT-PCR, the HTBI primer set was used. Using its own MiXCR run on the multiplex PCR reads, TCRdb lists one record per CDR3 protein. The sample consists of fewer than 400,000 distinct CDR3 sequences, over 13% of them appearing once. The sequencing input was blood. Receptors originate from a man aged 45 to 65 with Graves' ophthalmopathy.

This clonotype was observed a few times. The chain employs TRBV6-1 and TRBJ1-5; D ambiguous. CDR3 size: 16 residues. The germline CDR1 and CDR2 sequences are MNHNS and SASEGT. V lost 3 bases to trimming and J lost 0 bases, with 12 bases between them. The DNA of the CDR3 is TGTGCCAGCAGTGACCGACGGGATCATAGCAATCAGCCCCAGCATTTT. Translating gives CASSDRRDHSNQPQHF.

The table lists this clonotype with many counts. The genes are TRBV20-1 and TRBJ2-3; 13 bases fit TRBD2. CDR1 and CDR2 from the germline V gene are DFQATT and SNEGSKA (reference sequence). This CDR3 comprises 15 residues. V was clipped by 6 bases and J by 0 bases; unmatched bases: 3. CDR3 region: CSAEGLAGSTDTQYF. CDR3 sequence (DNA): TGCAGTGCAGAGGGACTAGCGGGGAGCACAGATACGCAGTATTTT.

Concerning this clonotype: One end of the junction is discordant with germline, which a read error may explain. The rearrangement links TRBV28 to TRBJ1-1; D call uncertain. CDR1 and CDR2 (germline): MDHEN, SYDVKM. This CDR3 has 14 residues. CDR3 sequence: CANSLGGKNTEAFF. CDR3 bases: TGTGCCAACAGTTTGGGCGGGAAGAACACTGAAGCTTTCTTT.

This clonotype was seen only a few times. This chain joins TRBV5-6 and TRBJ1-2, with D perhaps matching TRBD1 (5 bases). The CDR3 runs 15 residues. Germline values: CDR1 SGHDT, CDR2 YYEEEE. Trimming stripped 4 bases from V and 6 bases from J, with 19 bases between. CDR3 sequence reads: CASSPGAPGRHGYTF. The CDR3 DNA is TGTGCCAGCAGCCCCGGAGCCCCGGGACGACATGGCTACACCTTC. Together with reference TRBV5-6 and TRBJ1-2, the CDR3 gives the full variable domain: DAGVTQSPTHLIKTRGQQVTLRCSPKSGHDTVSWYQQALGQGPQFIFQYYEEEERQRGNFPDRFSGHQFPNYSSELNVNALLLGDSALYLCASSPGAPGRHGYTFGSGTRLTVV.

This clonotype was observed at least ten times. The chain recombines TRBV11-3 with TRBJ2-5, with 7 bases that match TRBD1. V gave up 0 bases and J gave up 0 bases; unmatched junction bases: 1. CDR1 is SGHNT, CDR2 YENEEA, per germline. The CDR3 is made up of 15 amino acids. The DNA of the CDR3 is TGTGCCAGCAGCTTAGAGGGACAGTACCAAGAGACCCAGTACTTC. Protein product: CASSLEGQYQETQYF.

Many counts were recorded for this clonotype. The chain is built from TRBV7-2 and TRBJ2-2; tentative D call: TRBD1 (6 bases). Germline CDR1 SGHTA, CDR2 FQGNSA. The CDR3 contains 16 residues. Between the trimmed V and J ends, which lost 6 bases and 5 bases, there was a span of 19 bases. The CDR3 loop is CASSRDRAQGTGELFF. Here the CDR3 DNA reads TGTGCCAGCAGTCGAGACCGGGCTCAGGGGACCGGGGAGCTGTTTTTT.

The chain has TRBV10-3 and TRBJ1-2; D gene ambiguous. The germline gives CDR1 ENHRY, CDR2 SYGVKD. Trimming shortened V by 0 bases and J by 4 bases, and 15 bases separated the two germline ends. CDR3 size: 16 residues. CDR3 coding DNA: TGTGCCATCAGTGAGTCGTTTGAAGGGTCCCGCTATGGCTACACCTTC. As protein: CAISESFEGSRYGYTF.

A word on this clonotype: A much larger clone lies a single base off, so this may be a read error. V gene TRBV20-1 combines with J gene TRBJ2-5, with 7 bases lining up with TRBD1. J lost 2 bases, V lost 4 bases, and 7 bases had no gene match. From germline, CDR1 is DFQATT and CDR2 SNEGSKA (reference sequence). The CDR3 extends over 14 amino acids. The CDR3 is CSATRAGGQETQYF. CDR3 sequence (DNA): TGCAGTGCTACAAGGGCAGGGGGTCAAGAGACCCAGTACTTC.

This clonotype was seen more than once but under ten times. The chain recombines TRBV5-1 with TRBJ2-2, with 7 bases matching TRBD2. The V and J ends lost 4 bases and 4 bases, in that order; junction bases with no gene match: 1. Germline V CDR1 and CDR2: SGHRS, YFSETQ. This CDR3 is 13 amino acids long. The CDR3 loop is CASSTGGTGELFF. The CDR3 DNA reads as TGCGCCAGCAGCACGGGGGGCACCGGGGAGCTGTTTTTT. The variable domain in full, completed from reference TRBV5-1 and TRBJ2-2, reads KAGVTQTPRYLIKTRGQQVTLSCSPISGHRSVSWYQQTPGQGLQFLFEYFSETQRNKGNFPGRFSGRQFSNSRSEMNVSTLELGDSALYLCASSTGGTGELFFGEGSRLTVL.

In its sample, this clonotype was seen a few times. This chain joins TRBV4-2 and TRBJ1-1; 8 nucleotides line up with TRBD1. The germline V gene has CDR1 LGHNA and CDR2 YNFKEQ. The length of the CDR3 is 14 residues. J gave up 5 bases and V 4 bases, and 6 bases lay outside the gene matches. The CDR3 nucleotides read TGTGCCAGCAGCCTAGAGCGGACAGGGACTGAAGCTTTCTTT. It codes for CASSLERTGTEAFF.

A few counts support this clonotype. A junction end diverges from the germline sequence, so it may reflect a read error. This chain joins TRBV5-4 and TRBJ2-1, with D unresolved. This CDR3 comprises 15 residues. Germline values: CDR1 SGHNT, CDR2 YYREEE (reference sequence). DNA for the CDR3: TGTGCCAGCAGCCCAGAACCAAGCTCCCACAATGAGCAGTTCTTC. Translated, it gives CASSPEPSSHNEQFF.

V is TRBV5-1 and J is TRBJ2-3; 8 nucleotides line up with TRBD1. The CDR3 spans 15 residues. The junction had 10 bases not matched to a gene; V was cut back by 5 bases and J by 5 bases. Germline V gene sequence: CDR1 SGHRS, CDR2 YFSETQ. The CDR3 here is CASRGTGLPVDTQYF. The CDR3 nucleotides read TGCGCCAGCAGAGGGACAGGCCTTCCAGTAGATACGCAGTATTTT. The entire variable domain, with the rest obtained from reference TRBV5-1 and TRBJ2-3, is as follows: KAGVTQTPRYLIKTRGQQVTLSCSPISGHRSVSWYQQTPGQGLQFLFEYFSETQRNKGNFPGRFSGRQFSNSRSEMNVSTLELGDSALYLCASRGTGLPVDTQYFGPGTRLTVL.

Comments on this clonotype: A read error may account for a junction end that differs from germline. This chain joins TRBV6-1 and TRBJ2-1; TRBD2 aligns across 8 bases. Per germline, CDR1 MNHNS and CDR2 SASEGT. This CDR3 is built from 14 residues. The DNA for the CDR3 is TGTGCAAGCAAGGCAGCGGGAGTTCTTAATGAGCAGTTCTTC. Translation: CASKAAGVLNEQFF.

This clonotype has at least ten counts. V gene TRBV3-1 combines with J gene TRBJ2-1, with 9 bases lining up with TRBD2. Looked up from germline, CDR1 is LGHDT and CDR2 is YNNKEL (reference sequence). The CDR3 sequence is 12 residues long. J gave up 15 bases and V 4 bases, and 7 bases lay outside the gene matches. The CDR3: CASSPLAGALFF. The CDR3 DNA is TGTGCCAGCAGCCCGTTAGCGGGAGCGTTGTTCTTC.

This clonotype has a handful of counts. The junction does not match germline at one end; this may be a read error. The genes are TRBV7-7 and TRBJ2-4; 9 bases are shared with TRBD2. The germline CDR1 and CDR2 sequences are SSHAT and FNYEAQ (reference sequence). CDR3 size: 14 residues. DNA of the CDR3: TGTGCTAGCAGCTGTAGCGGGAGAACCTACATTCAGTACTTC. Translated: CASSCSGRTYIQYF.

The chain employs TRBV6-2 or TRBV6-3 and TRBJ1-1, with D possibly TRBD1 on 6 matching bases. CDR1 is MNHEY, CDR2 SVGEGT, per germline. With 8 bases removed from V and 4 bases from J, the gap between germline ends came to 32 bases. The CDR3 spans 19 residues. CDR3 sequence: CASSLWGRTRDKMSTEAFF. Here the CDR3 DNA reads TGTGCCAGCTCTCTATGGGGGCGGACCAGGGATAAGATGAGCACTGAAGCTTTCTTT.

This clonotype came up many times. The CDR3 DNA reads TGCAGGGGGACTAGCGGACCAAACACAGATACGCAGTATTTT. Its protein product is CRGTSGPNTDTQYF. The J gene is TRBJ2-3, the V gene TRBV20-1; TRBD2 matches at 11 bases. The CDR3 covers 14 residues. The germline CDR1 and CDR2 sequences are DFQATT and SNEGSKA (reference sequence).

This clonotype has at least ten counts. CDR3 in DNA: TGTGCCAGCAGTTACTCGGGACTAGAAAACACCGGGGAGCTGTTTTTT. Translated: CASSYSGLENTGELFF. The chain recombines TRBV6-5 with TRBJ2-2, with TRBD2 identical over 8 bases. Germline values: CDR1 MNHEY, CDR2 SVGAGI. The CDR3 contains 16 residues. V trimming: 0 bases; J trimming: 2 bases; junction bases outside the gene matches: 2.

Ten or more counts support this clonotype. The V and J genes are TRBV7-9 and TRBJ2-1, with 7 bases fitting TRBD2. This CDR3 is built from 15 residues. Germline lookup yields CDR1 SEHNR and CDR2 FQNEAQ (reference sequence). V lost 4 bases, J lost 10 bases, and 13 bases stayed unmatched. The CDR3 bases are TGTGCCAGCAGCTCCATAGCGGGCGTCGTTCGAGAGCAGTTCTTC. Translated: CASSSIAGVVREQFF.

The genes are TRBV12-3 or TRBV12-4 and TRBJ1-2, with 7 bases matching TRBD1. Losses at the gene ends were 4 bases for V and 8 bases for J; bases not matched to a gene: 16. This CDR3 has 16 residues. Here the CDR3 DNA reads TGTGCCAGCAGTTCGCCCGGACAGGCCCTTCTAGGGGGCTACACCTTC. Its translation is CASSSPGQALLGGYTF.

This clonotype was seen at least ten times. This chain joins TRBV2 and TRBJ2-1, with TRBD2 identical over 7 bases. The CDR3 extends over 15 amino acids. Germline V gene sequence: CDR1 SNHLY, CDR2 FYNNEI. The trim removed 5 bases at V and 4 bases at J, leaving 8 bases unmatched. The CDR3 loop reads CASSLSAGVYNEQFF. In DNA, the CDR3 is TGTGCCAGCAGTTTATCGGCGGGAGTTTACAATGAGCAGTTCTTC.

This clonotype was found many times. The rearrangement links TRBV11-2 to TRBJ2-5; 12 bases are shared with TRBD1. The V and J ends lost 4 bases and 5 bases, in that order; junction bases with no gene match: 8. The CDR3 has 16 residues. Germline lookup yields CDR1 SGHAT and CDR2 FQNNGV. CDR3 in DNA: TGTGCCAGCAGCTCCCATGGGACAGGGGGCGGCGAGACCCAGTACTTC. It is translated as CASSSHGTGGGETQYF.

This clonotype was counted many times. This chain joins TRBV29-1 and TRBJ2-3; 10 bases are a match to TRBD2. Unmatched junction bases numbered 4, after V lost 6 bases and J lost 1 base. The germline CDR1 and CDR2 sequences are SQVTM and ANQGSEA. The CDR3 contains 14 residues. CDR3 sequence: CSVRGTSGTDTQYF. The CDR3 coding sequence is TGCAGCGTGAGGGGGACTAGCGGCACAGATACGCAGTATTTT.

In its sample, this clonotype was seen many times. The genes are TRBV6-1 and TRBJ2-7; D might be TRBD1 or TRBD2, each matching 5 bases. CDR3 size: 15 residues. Trimming took off 9 bases at V and 3 bases at J, with 21 bases between the two ends. From germline, CDR1 is MNHNS and CDR2 SASEGT. The CDR3: CASRATEGFHYEQYF. CDR3 bases: TGTGCCAGTAGAGCGACAGAGGGGTTCCACTACGAGCAGTACTTC.

Worth noting for this clonotype: Being one base from a much bigger clone, this may be a read error. The chain uses TRBV20-1 and TRBJ2-5; unclear D gene. Germline loops: CDR1 DFQATT, CDR2 SNEGSKA (reference sequence). The CDR3 extends over 15 amino acids. V was trimmed by 0 bases and J by 3 bases, leaving 14 bases between them. The DNA of the CDR3 is TGCAGTGCTAGAGATCCCGTAGGCTCGAAAGAGACCCAGTACTTC. It yields the protein CSARDPVGSKETQYF.